The source of this T cell receptor beta chain is a study of T-cell reconstitution after alpha-beta-depleted transplantation in children. With 5 bases clipped from V and 3 bases from J, the junction kept 7 bases outside the gene matches. The germline gives CDR1 SGHTA, CDR2 FQGNSA. This CDR3 spans 15 amino acids. This clonotype occurred a few times. Its antigen is still unknown. Construction of the TCRbeta library involved unique molecular identifiers. In TCRdb, the PCR reads were re-called with MiXCR into one record per CDR3 protein. The sample has fewer than 550,000 distinct CDR3 sequences, about an eighth seen once; the top ten hold 14%. Study results and caveats: Fresh T-cell production supplied most of the T-cell counts and diversity seen one year after transplant. Roughly two months post-transplant, alpha-beta T cells reportedly originated from several hundred graft clones that had expanded. Elevated TCRbeta diversity at day 60 was traced, in some patients, to surviving recipient T cells and thymic progenitors.

Source: PBMCs, mostly from graft donor cells, taken 180 days after TCRalphabeta/CD19-depleted stem cell transplant. The receptor comes from a female patient aged 2-10 years who had a stem cell transplant for aplastic anemia, so the T cells may come from the graft donor. The chain employs TRBV7-2 and TRBJ2-5; 9 bases are shared with TRBD1. The CDR3 region has the DNA TGTGCCAGCAGCGCCGCCGGGACAGGGAAAGAGACCCAGTACTTC. It specifies CASSAAGTGKETQYF.